This note documents a single T cell receptor beta chain sequence. The data belong to a study of T cell changes during pregnancy in multiple sclerosis. The germline V gene has CDR1 SGHTA and CDR2 FQGNSA. V shed 4 bases, J shed 7 bases, and the junction held 7 bases outside the gene matches. The CDR3 sequence is 15 residues long. Generated by immunoSEQ multiplex PCR, the TCRdb table keeps only in-frame clones and is missing some. Seen here are 60,000 or so clones, about 89% observed once, and the top ten hold around 0.5%. The sequenced sample was CD4+ T cells from peripheral blood mononuclear cells, obtained after pregnancy. The clonotype was recovered from a female donor in good health, enrolled as a control in a pregnancy study. This rearrangement joins TRBV7-2 to TRBJ2-5, with TRBD2 matching 12 bases. The CDR3: CASSSRTSGEGTQYF. DNA of the CDR3: TGTGCCAGCAGCTCCCGGACTAGCGGGGAGGGGACCCAGTACTTC. Based on the CDR3 plus reference TRBV7-2 and TRBJ2-5, the full variable domain is GAGVSQSPSNKVTEKGKDVELRCDPISGHTALYWYRQSLGQGLEFLIYFQGNSAPDKSGLPSDRFSAERTGGSVSTLTIQRTQQEDSAVYLCASSSRTSGEGTQYFGPGTRLLVL.